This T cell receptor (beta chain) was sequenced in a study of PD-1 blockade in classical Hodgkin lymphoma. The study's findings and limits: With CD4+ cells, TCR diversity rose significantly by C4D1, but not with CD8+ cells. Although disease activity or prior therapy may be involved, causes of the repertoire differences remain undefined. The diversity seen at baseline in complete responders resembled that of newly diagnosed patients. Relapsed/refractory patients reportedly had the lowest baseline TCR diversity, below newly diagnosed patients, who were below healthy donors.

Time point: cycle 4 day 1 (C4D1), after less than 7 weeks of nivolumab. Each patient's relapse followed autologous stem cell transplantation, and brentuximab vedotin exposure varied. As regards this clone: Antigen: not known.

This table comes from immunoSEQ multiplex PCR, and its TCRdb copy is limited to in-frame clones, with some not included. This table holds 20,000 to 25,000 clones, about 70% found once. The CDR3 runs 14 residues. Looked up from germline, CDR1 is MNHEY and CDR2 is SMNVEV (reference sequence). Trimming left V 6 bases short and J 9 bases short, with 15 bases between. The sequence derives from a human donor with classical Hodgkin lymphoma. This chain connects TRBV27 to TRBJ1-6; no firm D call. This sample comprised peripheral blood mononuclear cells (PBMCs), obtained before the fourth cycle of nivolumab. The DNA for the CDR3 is TGTGCCAGCAGGCGACAACCCTCAACTTCACCCCTCCACTTT. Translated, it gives CASRRQPSTSPLHF.